The T cell receptor (beta chain) described here comes from a study of blood T cell repertoires in COVID-19. This clone was found once. CDR3 length: 14 residues. From germline, CDR1 is GTSNPN and CDR2 SVGIG (reference sequence). The V gene lost 3 bases and the J gene lost 4 bases, with 14 bases spanning the gap. The method was immunoSEQ multiplex PCR; TCRdb's version includes in-frame clones alone and lacks a portion of them. The sample lists under 500,000 clones, about 85% occurring once. This clonotype was sampled from a woman between 18 and 30 years old with acute COVID-19. V usage is TRBV30 and J usage is TRBJ2-3; no definite D call. The sequenced sample was PBMCs or T cells enriched from blood (not recorded which). The CDR3 loop is CAWSPRSKADTQYF. DNA of the CDR3: TGTGCCTGGAGCCCTCGTTCTAAAGCAGATACGCAGTATTTT.